Below, 28 T cell receptor beta chains from the same sample are listed, as sequenced in a study of blood T cell repertoires in COVID-19. The protocol was immunoSEQ multiplex PCR, while the TCRdb copy is restricted to in-frame clones and leaves out a portion. In the table there are 200,000 to 300,000 clones, approximately 84% of which are singletons. Sequencing was done on a sample of peripheral blood. Source of these receptors: a man aged 45-65 years with acute or convalescent COVID-19.

CDR3 in amino acids: CAISEGTGLVSETQYF. CDR3 in DNA: TGTGCCATCAGTGAGGGGACAGGGTTGGTCAGTGAGACCCAGTACTTC. V usage is TRBV10-3 and J usage is TRBJ2-5, with 9 bases lining up with TRBD1. J gave up 5 bases and V 2 bases, and 9 bases lay outside the gene matches. Germline V gives CDR1 ENHRY, CDR2 SYGVKD. This CDR3 comprises 16 residues.

The rearrangement links TRBV7-9 to TRBJ2-1, with TRBD1 matching 7 bases. The CDR3 runs to 16 residues. Trimming at V came to 5 bases and at J to 2 bases, leaving 9 bases not matched to a gene. In germline, CDR1 is SEHNR, CDR2 FQNEAQ (reference sequence). The CDR3: CASSPVGGRAYNEQFF. The CDR3 DNA reads TGTGCCAGCAGCCCCGTAGGGGGCAGGGCCTACAATGAGCAGTTCTTC.

The genes are TRBV10-3 and TRBJ2-2; 11 bases map to TRBD2. The CDR3 covers 17 residues. With 11 bases clipped from V and 4 bases from J, the junction kept 15 bases outside the gene matches. CDR1 and CDR2 (germline): ENHRY, SYGVKD. The CDR3 DNA is TGTGCCGCCAGGACTTTCACTAGCGGGAGCGGCACCGGGGAGCTGTTTTTT. Its translation: CAARTFTSGSGTGELFF.

DNA for the CDR3: TGTGCAAGTCGCTTAGCCGAGACAGGGGAGTCAAGCACTGAAGCTTTCTTT. Protein: CASRLAETGESSTEAFF. The V and J genes are TRBV12-2 and TRBJ1-1; the table's D gene call, TRBD1, was not cross checked with the DNA. TRBV12-2 is recorded as a pseudogene. The length of the CDR3 is 17 residues.

This sequence joins TRBV27 and TRBJ2-7, with D possibly matching TRBD1 (6 bases). Germline V CDR1 and CDR2: MNHEY, SMNVEV (reference sequence). The CDR3 totals 13 residues. Trimming took off 2 bases at V and 11 bases at J, with 16 bases between the two ends. The CDR3 bases are TGTGCCAGCAGTTTACGACAGGCTTCAGGGGAGTACTTC. Amino acid sequence: CASSLRQASGEYF.

The chain employs TRBV11-3 and TRBJ2-1; 7 nucleotides line up with TRBD1. CDR1 is SGHNT and CDR2 is YENEEA in the germline V gene. This CDR3 is built from 14 residues. Trimming removed 6 bases from V and 1 base from J; junction bases left unmatched: 3. CDR3 protein: CASSGTASYNEQFF. CDR3 in DNA: TGTGCCAGCAGTGGGACAGCTTCCTACAATGAGCAGTTCTTC.

The chain employs TRBV7-2 and TRBJ2-7; D may be TRBD1 (5 bases). Looked up from germline, CDR1 is SGHTA and CDR2 is FQGNSA. The CDR3 extends over 17 amino acids. Between the trimmed V and J ends, which lost 2 bases and 2 bases, there was a span of 19 bases. The CDR3 spells CASSLKANTGFAYEQYF. The CDR3 nucleotides are TGTGCCAGCAGCTTAAAAGCCAATACAGGCTTTGCCTACGAGCAGTACTTC.

The V gene is TRBV9, the J gene TRBJ1-1; maybe TRBD1 (5 bases). The CDR3 runs 15 residues. Trimming cost V 3 bases and J 0 bases, with 12 bases left between them. Germline lookup yields CDR1 SGDLS and CDR2 YYNGEE. CDR3 sequence: CASSDRQYMNTEAFF. CDR3 DNA: TGTGCCAGCAGCGATAGACAGTACATGAACACTGAAGCTTTCTTT.

This sequence joins TRBV25-1 and TRBJ2-7, with TRBD1 matching over 9 bases. The CDR3 sequence is 15 residues long. The ends lost 4 bases at V and 7 bases at J; junction bases unmatched: 11. CDR1 and CDR2 from the germline V gene are MGHDK and SYGVNS. The CDR3 here is CASSAHGQGFGEQYF. CDR3 coding DNA: TGTGCCAGCAGTGCTCACGGACAGGGGTTTGGTGAGCAGTACTTC.

The chain has TRBV3-1 (or the pseudogene TRBV3-2) and TRBJ1-2; 7 nucleotides match TRBD1. Germline-derived CDR1 and CDR2 are LGHDT and YNNKEL (reference sequence). The CDR3 length is 13 residues. The J segment lost 6 bases and the V segment lost 5 bases, leaving 6 bases of the junction unmatched. The CDR3 region is CASSFRDSNGYTF. The DNA for the CDR3 is TGTGCCAGCAGCTTCCGGGACAGTAATGGCTACACCTTC.

The chain couples TRBV5-1 to TRBJ2-5, with TRBD2 matching 9 bases. CDR1 and CDR2 (germline): SGHRS, YFSETQ. Trimming cost V 0 bases and J 5 bases; bases outside gene matches: 2. The CDR3 runs to 14 residues. As DNA, the CDR3 is TGCGCCAGCAGCTTGGGGACTAGCGAGGAGACCCAGTACTTC. It translates to CASSLGTSEETQYF. The entire variable domain, with the rest obtained from reference TRBV5-1 and TRBJ2-5, is as follows: KAGVTQTPRYLIKTRGQQVTLSCSPISGHRSVSWYQQTPGQGLQFLFEYFSETQRNKGNFPGRFSGRQFSNSRSEMNVSTLELGDSALYLCASSLGTSEETQYFGPGTRLLVL.

In this sample, this clone turned up once. The V call is TRBV28, the J call TRBJ1-1, with 9 bases aligning to TRBD1. Germline V lookup: CDR1 MDHEN, CDR2 SYDVKM. The V and J ends lost 4 bases and 1 base, in that order; junction bases with no gene match: 4. The CDR3 runs 15 residues. The CDR3 protein is CASSSPGQGNTEAFF. The CDR3 region has the DNA TGTGCCAGCAGTTCGCCGGGACAGGGGAACACTGAAGCTTTCTTT.

The CDR3 protein is CASRAGSGSGNTIYF. In DNA, the CDR3 is TGTGCCAGCAGGGCAGGGTCGGGCTCTGGAAACACCATATATTTT. This chain joins TRBV27 and TRBJ1-3; the D gene is possibly TRBD1 (5 bases). In germline, CDR1 is MNHEY, CDR2 SMNVEV (reference sequence). V lost 6 bases and J 0 bases, leaving 12 bases between the germline ends. The CDR3 is 15 residues long.

The chain couples TRBV30 to TRBJ1-5; no clear D gene. CDR3 size: 13 residues. In germline, CDR1 is GTSNPN, CDR2 SVGIG (reference sequence). V was cut by 2 bases and J by 3 bases, with 8 bases left in between. Here the CDR3 reads CAWSHAFNQPQHF. CDR3 nucleotide sequence: TGTGCCTGGAGTCATGCGTTCAATCAGCCCCAGCATTTT.

The chain links TRBV12-3 or TRBV12-4 to TRBJ2-1, with D tentatively TRBD2 (6 bases). The CDR3 runs to 13 residues. Between the trimmed V and J ends, which lost 5 bases and 6 bases, there was a span of 11 bases. The DNA of the CDR3 is TGTGCCAGCAGTCTACTAGCTTCCAATGAGCAGTTCTTC. Translated, it gives CASSLLASNEQFF.

The chain carries TRBV2 and TRBJ2-7; 10 bases agree with TRBD2. V lost 5 bases and J lost 0; bases outside the gene matches: 7. Germline CDR1 and CDR2: SNHLY and FYNNEI. The CDR3 runs 16 residues. The CDR3: CASSTRLAGFSYEQYF. The CDR3 region has the DNA TGTGCCAGCAGTACCCGACTAGCGGGTTTCTCCTACGAGCAGTACTTC.

The chain recombines TRBV28 with TRBJ1-3, with D maybe TRBD1 (5 bases). The germline V and J ends were trimmed by 3 bases and 0 bases, with 9 bases remaining between them. CDR1 and CDR2 (germline): MDHEN, SYDVKM. The CDR3 runs 15 residues. CDR3 coding DNA: TGTGCCAGCAGTTTCGACAGAAACTCTGGAAACACCATATATTTT. Translation gives CASSFDRNSGNTIYF.

V is TRBV12-5 and J is TRBJ1-1; D may be TRBD1 (6 bases). CDR1 is LGHNT, CDR2 FRNRAP, per germline. Trimming stripped 6 bases from V and 12 bases from J, with 17 bases between. CDR3 length: 12 amino acids. CDR3 coding DNA: TGTGCTAGTGGCCCTGGACAGTTTGCGTCTTTCTTT. This gives the protein CASGPGQFASFF.

The chain recombines TRBV20-1 with TRBJ2-1, with D perhaps TRBD2 (5 bases). This CDR3 contains 12 residues. Germline V gene lookup returns CDR1 DFQATT and CDR2 SNEGSKA (reference sequence). The V end was cut by 3 bases, the J end by 6 bases, with 9 bases between. This CDR3 is CSASSTSNEQFF. In DNA, the CDR3 is TGCAGTGCTAGTAGCACTAGCAATGAGCAGTTCTTC.

The chain combines TRBV7-3 with TRBJ2-1, with D possibly being TRBD1 (6 bases). Germline CDR1 reads SGHTA; CDR2 reads FQGTGA. CDR3 length equals 16 residues. Between the trimmed V and J ends, which lost 4 bases and 7 bases, there was a span of 20 bases. This CDR3 reads CASSWNRAGHLNEQFF. The CDR3 DNA reads TGTGCCAGCAGCTGGAACAGGGCCGGACACTTGAATGAGCAGTTCTTC.

The V call is TRBV6-1, the J call TRBJ1-1, with D perhaps matching TRBD1 (5 bases). Germline V CDR1 and CDR2: MNHNS, SASEGT. V was clipped by 8 bases and J by 4 bases, with 11 bases between them. The CDR3 is 12 amino acids. The CDR3 DNA follows: TGTGCCAGCTGCATGGGGGGCACTGAAGCTTTCTTT. Translation gives CASCMGGTEAFF.

This rearrangement joins TRBV10-3 to TRBJ2-1; the D gene is possibly TRBD1 (5 bases). CDR1 and CDR2 from the germline V gene are ENHRY and SYGVKD. The CDR3 totals 15 residues. The V and J ends lost 10 bases and 1 base respectively, with 17 bases between them. CDR3 in DNA: TGTGCCAGCGGTCTCATGGACAATTCCTACAATGAGCAGTTCTTC. It codes for CASGLMDNSYNEQFF.

V is TRBV11-3 and J is TRBJ1-5; TRBD1 aligns across 8 bases. Germline V gene lookup returns CDR1 SGHNT and CDR2 YENEEA. CDR3 length equals 16 residues. The V segment lost 5 bases and the J segment 4 bases; nucleotides outside the gene matches: 10. The CDR3 here is CASSLEGTGLNQPQHF. As DNA, the CDR3 is TGTGCCAGCAGCCTCGAGGGGACAGGCCTTAATCAGCCCCAGCATTTT.

This chain connects TRBV19 to TRBJ2-3; the D gene is possibly TRBD1 (6 bases). Germline V gene sequence: CDR1 LNHDA, CDR2 SQIVND (reference sequence). The germline V and J ends were trimmed by 5 bases and 4 bases, with 19 bases remaining between them. The CDR3 runs 16 residues. The CDR3 coding sequence is TGTGCCAGTAGTCTGCCCCAGGGGCCCAAAGCAGATACGCAGTATTTT. It yields the protein CASSLPQGPKADTQYF. Full variable domain (remainder filled in from reference TRBV19 and TRBJ2-3): DGGITQSPKYLFRKEGQNVTLSCEQNLNHDAMYWYRQDPGQGLRLIYYSQIVNDFQKGDIAEGYSVSREKKESFPLTVTSAQKNPTAFYLCASSLPQGPKADTQYFGPGTRLTVL.

The chain is built from TRBV19 and TRBJ1-5; weak D call: TRBD1 (6 bases). Germline V gene data show CDR1 as LNHDA and CDR2 as SQIVND (reference sequence). Between the trimmed V and J ends, which lost 3 bases and 11 bases, there was a span of 8 bases. The CDR3 contains 11 residues. The CDR3 is CASSIGQSQHF. CDR3 nucleotides: TGTGCCAGTAGTATCGGACAGTCCCAGCATTTT.

The V gene is TRBV2, the J gene TRBJ1-1, with TRBD1 matching over 7 bases. The germline CDR1 and CDR2 sequences are SNHLY and FYNNEI. This CDR3 is built from 14 residues. Losses at the gene ends were 10 bases for V and 2 bases for J; bases not matched to a gene: 10. CDR3 sequence reads: CATDNDRENTEAFF. The CDR3 region has the DNA TGTGCCACCGATAACGACAGGGAAAACACTGAAGCTTTCTTT. The full variable domain, rest sourced from reference TRBV2 and TRBJ1-1, is EPEVTQTPSHQVTQMGQEVILRCVPISNHLYFYWYRQILGQKVEFLVSFYNNEISEKSEIFDDQFSVERPDGSNFTLKIRSTKLEDSAMYFCATDNDRENTEAFFGQGTRLTVV.

As DNA, the CDR3 is TGTGCCAGCAGCAAAAAAACAGGGGCAGCCTACGAGCAGTACTTC. Translating gives CASSKKTGAAYEQYF. V and J are TRBV21-1 and TRBJ2-7; the table's D call TRBD1 went unverified against the DNA. TRBV21-1 is annotated as a pseudogene. The CDR3 contains 15 residues.

This clone was seen only once. The V gene is TRBV7-2, the J gene TRBJ1-1; TRBD1 is a possible D gene (6 bases). V was shortened by 5 bases and J by 4 bases, with 17 bases between the two germline ends. The CDR3 loop spans 15 amino acids. Germline V gives CDR1 SGHTA, CDR2 FQGNSA. The CDR3 DNA reads TGTGCCAGCAGCCACGAGGGGGGGCGCAGCACTGAAGCTTTCTTT. Protein product: CASSHEGGRSTEAFF.